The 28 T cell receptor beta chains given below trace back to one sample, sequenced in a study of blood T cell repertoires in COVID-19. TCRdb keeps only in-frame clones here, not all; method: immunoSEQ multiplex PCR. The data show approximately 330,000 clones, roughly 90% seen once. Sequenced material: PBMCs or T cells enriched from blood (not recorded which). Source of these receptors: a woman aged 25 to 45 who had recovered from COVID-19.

In DNA, the CDR3 is TGTGCCAGCAGCTTAGTACTGTCCAGGGACACTGAAGCTTTCTTT. As protein: CASSLVLSRDTEAFF. This chain uses TRBV13 with TRBJ1-1; D possibly corresponds to TRBD1 (5 bases). CDR3 length: 15 amino acids. From germline, CDR1 is PRHDT and CDR2 FYEKMQ (reference sequence). V gave up 1 base and J gave up 3 bases, with 12 bases separating them.

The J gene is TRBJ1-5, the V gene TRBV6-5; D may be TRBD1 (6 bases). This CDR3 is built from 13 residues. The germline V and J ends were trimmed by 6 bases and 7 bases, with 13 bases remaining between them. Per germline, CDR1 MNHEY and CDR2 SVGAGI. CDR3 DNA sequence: TGTGCCAGCAGACAGGGTTTACTGCAGCCCCAGCATTTT. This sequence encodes CASRQGLLQPQHF.

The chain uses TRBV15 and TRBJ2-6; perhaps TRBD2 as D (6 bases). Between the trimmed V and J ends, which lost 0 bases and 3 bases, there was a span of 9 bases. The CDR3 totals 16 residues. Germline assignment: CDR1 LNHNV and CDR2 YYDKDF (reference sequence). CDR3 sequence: CATSRDGGGGANVLTF. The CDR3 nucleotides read TGTGCCACCAGCAGAGATGGGGGAGGTGGGGCCAACGTCCTGACTTTC.

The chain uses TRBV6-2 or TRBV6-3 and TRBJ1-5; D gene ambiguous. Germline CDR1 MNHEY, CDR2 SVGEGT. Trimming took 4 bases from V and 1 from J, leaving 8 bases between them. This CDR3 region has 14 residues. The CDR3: CASSSQYSNQPQHF. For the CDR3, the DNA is TGTGCCAGCAGTTCGCAGTACAGCAATCAGCCCCAGCATTTT.

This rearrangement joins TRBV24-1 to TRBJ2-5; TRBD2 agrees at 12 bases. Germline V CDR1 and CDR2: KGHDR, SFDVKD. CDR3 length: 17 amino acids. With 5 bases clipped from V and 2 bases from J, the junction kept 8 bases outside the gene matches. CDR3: CATSGPSGRAGQETQYF. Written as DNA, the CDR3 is TGTGCCACCAGTGGTCCTAGCGGGAGGGCTGGGCAAGAGACCCAGTACTTC.

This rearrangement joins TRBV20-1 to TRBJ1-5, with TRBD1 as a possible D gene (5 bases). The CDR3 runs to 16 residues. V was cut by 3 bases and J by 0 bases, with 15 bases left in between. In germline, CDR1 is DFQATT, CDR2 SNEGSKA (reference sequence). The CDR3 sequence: CSASVGHPYSNQPQHF. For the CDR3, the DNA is TGCAGTGCTAGTGTAGGACACCCTTATAGCAATCAGCCCCAGCATTTT.

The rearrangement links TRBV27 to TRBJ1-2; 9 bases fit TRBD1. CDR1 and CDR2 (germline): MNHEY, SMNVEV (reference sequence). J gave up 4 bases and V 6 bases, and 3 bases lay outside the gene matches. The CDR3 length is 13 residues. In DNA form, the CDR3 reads TGTGCCAGCAGCAGGGACAGGGCCTATGGCTACACCTTC. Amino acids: CASSRDRAYGYTF.

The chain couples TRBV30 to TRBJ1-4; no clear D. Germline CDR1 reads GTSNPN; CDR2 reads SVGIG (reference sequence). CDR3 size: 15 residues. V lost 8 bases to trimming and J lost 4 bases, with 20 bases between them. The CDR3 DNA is TGTGCCGGGAAAAGAGGACTCGGTGTTAATGAAAAACTGTTTTTT. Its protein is CAGKRGLGVNEKLFF.

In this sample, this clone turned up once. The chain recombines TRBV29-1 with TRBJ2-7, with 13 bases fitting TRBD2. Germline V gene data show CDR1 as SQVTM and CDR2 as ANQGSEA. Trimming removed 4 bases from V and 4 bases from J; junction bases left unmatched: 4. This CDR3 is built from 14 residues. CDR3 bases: TGCAGCGTTGCTGGGACTAGCGGGACTTACGAGCAGTACTTC. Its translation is CSVAGTSGTYEQYF.

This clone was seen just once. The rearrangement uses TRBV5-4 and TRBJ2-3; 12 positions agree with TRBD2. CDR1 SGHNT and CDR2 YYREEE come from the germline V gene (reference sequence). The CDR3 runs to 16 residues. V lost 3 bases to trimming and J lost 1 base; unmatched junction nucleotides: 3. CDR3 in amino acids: CASSSRLAGGTDTQYF. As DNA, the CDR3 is TGTGCCAGCAGCTCTAGACTAGCGGGAGGCACAGATACGCAGTATTTT.

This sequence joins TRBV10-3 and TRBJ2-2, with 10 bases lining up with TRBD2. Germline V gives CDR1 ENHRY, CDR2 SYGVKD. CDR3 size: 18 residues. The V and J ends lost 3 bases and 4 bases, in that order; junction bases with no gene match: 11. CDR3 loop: CAISDPSGRRSGTGELFF. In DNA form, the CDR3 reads TGTGCCATCAGTGACCCTAGCGGGAGAAGGTCGGGCACCGGGGAGCTGTTTTTT.

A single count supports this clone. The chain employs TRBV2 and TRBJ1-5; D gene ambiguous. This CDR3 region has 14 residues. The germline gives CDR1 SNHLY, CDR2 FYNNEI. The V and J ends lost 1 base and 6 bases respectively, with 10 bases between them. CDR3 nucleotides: TGTGCCAGCAGTGAAGGCGTTTTCACTCAGCCCCAGCATTTT. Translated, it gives CASSEGVFTQPQHF.

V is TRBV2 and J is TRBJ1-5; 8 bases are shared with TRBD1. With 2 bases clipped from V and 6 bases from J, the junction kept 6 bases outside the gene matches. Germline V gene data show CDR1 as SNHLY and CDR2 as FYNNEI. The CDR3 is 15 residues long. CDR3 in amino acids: CASSESGGEGQPQHF. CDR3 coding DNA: TGTGCCAGCAGTGAATCAGGGGGCGAGGGTCAGCCCCAGCATTTT.

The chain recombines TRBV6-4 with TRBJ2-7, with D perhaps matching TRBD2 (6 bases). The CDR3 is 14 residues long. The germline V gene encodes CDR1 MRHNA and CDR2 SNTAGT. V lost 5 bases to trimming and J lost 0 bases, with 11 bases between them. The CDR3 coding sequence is TGTGCCAGCAGTCCTAGCGTAAGCTCCTACGAGCAGTACTTC. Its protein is CASSPSVSSYEQYF.

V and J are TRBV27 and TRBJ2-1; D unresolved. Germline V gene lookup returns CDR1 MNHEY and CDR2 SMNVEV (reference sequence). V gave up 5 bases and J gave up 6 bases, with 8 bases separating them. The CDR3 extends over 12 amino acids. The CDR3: CASSPPSNEQFF. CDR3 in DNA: TGTGCCAGCAGTCCCCCTTCCAATGAGCAGTTCTTC.

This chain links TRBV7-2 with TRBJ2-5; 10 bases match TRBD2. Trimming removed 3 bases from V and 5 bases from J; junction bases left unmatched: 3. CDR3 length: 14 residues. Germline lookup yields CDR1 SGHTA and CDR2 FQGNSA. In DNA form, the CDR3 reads TGTGCCAGCAGCTTGGGACTAGCGCGTGAGACCCAGTACTTC. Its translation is CASSLGLARETQYF.

The CDR3 DNA is TGTGCCAGTAGTATGCCCCGGGTCCGTAGGACCGGGGAGCTGTTTTTT. Encoded protein: CASSMPRVRRTGELFF. This chain links TRBV19 with TRBJ2-2, with D uncertain. The CDR3 contains 16 residues. Deletions cut 3 bases from V and 5 bases from J, with 16 bases between. Germline CDR1 is LNHDA and CDR2 is SQIVND (reference sequence). Full variable domain (remainder filled in from reference TRBV19 and TRBJ2-2): DGGITQSPKYLFRKEGQNVTLSCEQNLNHDAMYWYRQDPGQGLRLIYYSQIVNDFQKGDIAEGYSVSREKKESFPLTVTSAQKNPTAFYLCASSMPRVRRTGELFFGEGSRLTVL.

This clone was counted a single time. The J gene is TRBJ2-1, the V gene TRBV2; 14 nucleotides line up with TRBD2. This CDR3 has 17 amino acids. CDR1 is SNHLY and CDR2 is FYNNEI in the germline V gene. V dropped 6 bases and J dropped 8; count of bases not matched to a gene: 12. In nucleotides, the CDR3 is TGTGCCAGCAGAGATCCCCAGGGACTAGCGGGAGTGTATGAGCAGTTCTTC. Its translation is CASRDPQGLAGVYEQFF.

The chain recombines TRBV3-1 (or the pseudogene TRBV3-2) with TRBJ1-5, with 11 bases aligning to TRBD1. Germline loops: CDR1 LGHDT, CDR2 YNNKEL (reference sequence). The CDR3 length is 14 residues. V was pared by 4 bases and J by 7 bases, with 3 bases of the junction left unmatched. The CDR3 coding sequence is TGTGCCAGCAGCCCGGGACAGGGGGTACAGCCCCAGCATTTT. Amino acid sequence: CASSPGQGVQPQHF.

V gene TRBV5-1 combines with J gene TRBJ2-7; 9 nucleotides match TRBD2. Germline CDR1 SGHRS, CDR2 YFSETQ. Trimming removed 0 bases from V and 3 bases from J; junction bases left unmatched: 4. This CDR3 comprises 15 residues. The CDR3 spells CASSLVSGRIYEQYF. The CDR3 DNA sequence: TGCGCCAGCAGCTTGGTGAGCGGGAGGATCTACGAGCAGTACTTC.

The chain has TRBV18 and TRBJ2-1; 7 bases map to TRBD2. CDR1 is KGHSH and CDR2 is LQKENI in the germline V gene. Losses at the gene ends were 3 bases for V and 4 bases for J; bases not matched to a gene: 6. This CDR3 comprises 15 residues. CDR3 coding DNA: TGTGCCAGCTCACCGGCGGTCGGGGGGTACAATGAGCAGTTCTTC. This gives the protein CASSPAVGGYNEQFF.

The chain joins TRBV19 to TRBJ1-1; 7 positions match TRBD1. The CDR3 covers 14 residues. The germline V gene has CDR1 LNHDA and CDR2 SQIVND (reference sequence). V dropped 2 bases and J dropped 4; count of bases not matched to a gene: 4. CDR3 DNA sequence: TGTGCCAGTAGTATAACAGGGGTTGGCACTGAAGCTTTCTTT. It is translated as CASSITGVGTEAFF. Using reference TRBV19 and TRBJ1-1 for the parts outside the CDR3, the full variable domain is DGGITQSPKYLFRKEGQNVTLSCEQNLNHDAMYWYRQDPGQGLRLIYYSQIVNDFQKGDIAEGYSVSREKKESFPLTVTSAQKNPTAFYLCASSITGVGTEAFFGQGTRLTVV.

The CDR3, as DNA: TGTGCCAGCAGCCGAAATCTCCAACAGGGGTGGGCTTTCTTT. This codes for CASSRNLQQGWAFF. The rearrangement uses TRBV3-1 (or the pseudogene TRBV3-2) and TRBJ1-1, with TRBD1 matching over 7 bases. Trimming at V came to 4 bases and at J to 11 bases, leaving 13 bases not matched to a gene. Germline-derived CDR1 and CDR2 are LGHDT and YNNKEL (reference sequence). The CDR3 loop spans 14 amino acids.

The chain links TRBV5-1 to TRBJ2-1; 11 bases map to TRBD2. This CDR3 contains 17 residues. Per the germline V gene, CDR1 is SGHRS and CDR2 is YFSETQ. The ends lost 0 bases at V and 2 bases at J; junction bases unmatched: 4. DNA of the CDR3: TGCGCCAGCAGCTTGGGGCTAGCGGGAGGAACCTACAATGAGCAGTTCTTC. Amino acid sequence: CASSLGLAGGTYNEQFF.

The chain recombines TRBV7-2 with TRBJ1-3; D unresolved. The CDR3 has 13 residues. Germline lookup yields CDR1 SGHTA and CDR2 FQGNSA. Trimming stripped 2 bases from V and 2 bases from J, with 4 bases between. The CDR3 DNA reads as TGTGCCAGCAGCTTATATCCTGGAAACACCATATATTTT. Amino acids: CASSLYPGNTIYF. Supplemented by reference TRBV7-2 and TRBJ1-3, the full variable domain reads GAGVSQSPSNKVTEKGKDVELRCDPISGHTALYWYRQSLGQGLEFLIYFQGNSAPDKSGLPSDRFSAERTGGSVSTLTIQRTQQEDSAVYLCASSLYPGNTIYFGEGSWLTVV.

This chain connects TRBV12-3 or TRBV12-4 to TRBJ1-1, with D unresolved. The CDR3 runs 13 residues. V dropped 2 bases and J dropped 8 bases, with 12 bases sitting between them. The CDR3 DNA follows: TGTGCCAGCAGTTTATCTCGAGAGACAGAAGCTTTCTTT. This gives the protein CASSLSRETEAFF.

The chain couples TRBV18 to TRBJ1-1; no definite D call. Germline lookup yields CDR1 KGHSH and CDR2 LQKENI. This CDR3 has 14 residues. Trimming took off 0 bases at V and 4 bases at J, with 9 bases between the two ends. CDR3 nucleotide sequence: TGTGCCAGCTCACCACCCCCAGGATCCACTGAAGCTTTCTTT. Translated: CASSPPPGSTEAFF.

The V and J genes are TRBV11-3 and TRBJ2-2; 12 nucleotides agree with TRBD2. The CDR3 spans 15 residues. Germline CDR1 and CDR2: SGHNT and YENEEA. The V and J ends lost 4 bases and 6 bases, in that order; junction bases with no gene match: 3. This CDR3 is CASSSWTSGAGELFF. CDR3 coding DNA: TGTGCCAGCAGCTCTTGGACTAGCGGGGCCGGGGAGCTGTTTTTT. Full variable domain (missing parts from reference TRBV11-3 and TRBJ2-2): EAGVVQSPRYKIIEKKQPVAFWCNPISGHNTLYWYLQNLGQGPELLIRYENEEAVDDSQLPKDRFSAERLKGVDSTLKIQPAELGDSAVYLCASSSWTSGAGELFFGEGSRLTVL.